These 24 T cell receptor beta chains were all obtained from the same sample, sequenced in a study of PD-1 blockade in classical Hodgkin lymphoma. TCRdb keeps only in-frame clones here, not all; method: immunoSEQ multiplex PCR. The table shows tens of thousands of clones, with about 92% occurring only once. Every one of the patients relapsed after autologous stem cell transplantation (brentuximab vedotin exposure was variable). This specimen was peripheral blood mononuclear cells (PBMCs), taken at baseline. These receptors were taken from a human donor with classical Hodgkin lymphoma.

The rearrangement uses TRBV27 and TRBJ2-1; 10 bases are a match to TRBD1. V gave up 9 bases and J gave up 10 bases; unmatched junction bases: 9. The CDR3 sequence is 13 residues long. CDR1 is MNHEY, CDR2 SMNVEV, per germline (reference sequence). The CDR3: CASTGTGVNEQFF. The CDR3 bases are TGTGCCAGTACCGGGACAGGGGTGAACGAGCAGTTCTTC.

V gene TRBV5-1 combines with J gene TRBJ2-1; tentative D call: TRBD1 (6 bases). Germline V gene sequence: CDR1 SGHRS, CDR2 YFSETQ. The CDR3 totals 13 residues. V shed 4 bases and J shed 8 bases, with 13 bases lying between them. CDR3 region: CASSPSRGYEQFF. CDR3 DNA: TGCGCCAGCAGCCCGTCCAGGGGATATGAGCAGTTCTTC.

The CDR3 loop is CAISERQASSYNEQFF. CDR3 sequence (DNA): TGTGCCATCAGTGAGCGACAGGCCAGCTCCTACAATGAGCAGTTCTTC. The chain has TRBV10-3 and TRBJ2-1, with TRBD1 as a possible D gene (6 bases). This CDR3 has 16 residues. The V end was cut by 2 bases, the J end by 0 bases, with 11 bases between. CDR1 is ENHRY, CDR2 SYGVKD, per germline.

The gene calls are TRBV6-5 and TRBJ1-5, with no clear D. Germline assignment: CDR1 MNHEY and CDR2 SVGAGI. CDR3 length: 15 amino acids. V was cut by 2 bases and J by 7 bases, with 15 bases left in between. This CDR3 is CASSYRAEPTQPQHF. For the CDR3, the DNA is TGTGCCAGCAGTTACAGGGCCGAACCGACCCAGCCCCAGCATTTT.

The rearrangement links TRBV6-5 to TRBJ2-7, with no clear D. The CDR3 spans 13 residues. Looked up from germline, CDR1 is MNHEY and CDR2 is SVGAGI. Trimming stripped 3 bases from V and 3 bases from J, with 9 bases between. The DNA for the CDR3 is TGTGCCAGCAGTTATTACGCCGGCTACGAGCAGTACTTC. It translates to CASSYYAGYEQYF.

This chain links TRBV6-6 with TRBJ1-2; tentatively, D is TRBD1 (6 bases). The CDR3 has 14 residues. V dropped 0 bases and J dropped 4 bases, with 9 bases sitting between them. Germline-derived CDR1 and CDR2 are MNHNY and SVGAGI (reference sequence). The CDR3 DNA is TGTGCCAGCAGTTACTCGGGGGGCGGCTATGGCTACACCTTC. This sequence encodes CASSYSGGGYGYTF.

This chain uses TRBV29-1 with TRBJ2-7; D possibly matches TRBD1 or TRBD2 (6 bases each). There are 13 residues in the CDR3. Germline CDR1 SQVTM, CDR2 ANQGSEA. The V gene lost 8 bases and the J gene lost 5 bases, with 19 bases spanning the gap. The CDR3 reads CSCQGGSFNEQYF. CDR3 coding DNA: TGCAGCTGCCAAGGGGGGTCTTTCAACGAGCAGTACTTC.

The V call is TRBV2, the J call TRBJ2-1, with 9 nucleotides matching TRBD1. Per germline, CDR1 SNHLY and CDR2 FYNNEI. With 2 bases clipped from V and 0 bases from J, the junction kept 2 bases outside the gene matches. CDR3 length: 16 residues. CDR3 DNA: TGTGCCAGCAGTGAACTACAGGGGGCCTCCTACAATGAGCAGTTCTTC. Residues: CASSELQGASYNEQFF.

This chain joins TRBV7-3 and TRBJ1-2, with D possibly matching TRBD1 (5 bases). This CDR3 comprises 14 residues. From germline, CDR1 is SGHTA and CDR2 FQGTGA. Trimming left V 5 bases short and J 6 bases short, with 16 bases between. The CDR3 protein is CASSVSSPGNGYTF. DNA of the CDR3: TGTGCCAGCAGCGTCTCCTCTCCAGGGAATGGCTACACCTTC.

The chain carries TRBV9 and TRBJ2-2; TRBD1 matches 10 bases. J was trimmed by 4 bases and V by 3 bases; bases with no gene match: 6. The CDR3 runs to 16 residues. In germline, CDR1 is SGDLS, CDR2 YYNGEE. DNA for the CDR3: TGTGCCAGCAGCGCTAGACAGGGGGCCCTCACCGGGGAGCTGTTTTTT. This encodes CASSARQGALTGELFF.

The chain links TRBV7-9 to TRBJ2-7; 12 nucleotides align to TRBD2. This CDR3 region has 15 residues. The ends lost 5 bases at V and 3 bases at J; junction bases unmatched: 5. Germline values: CDR1 SEHNR, CDR2 FQNEAQ (reference sequence). The CDR3 sequence: CASSAGTSGFYEQYF. The CDR3 bases are TGTGCCAGCAGCGCCGGGACTAGCGGGTTCTACGAGCAGTACTTC.

This chain uses TRBV11-3 with TRBJ2-2; 12 nucleotides match TRBD1. Germline lookup yields CDR1 SGHNT and CDR2 YENEEA. The CDR3 is 17 residues long. V lost 4 bases, J lost 4 bases, and 7 bases stayed unmatched. CDR3 nucleotide sequence: TGTGCCAGCAGCTCCCGGGACAGGGGGCGCGGCACCGGGGAGCTGTTTTTT. Its protein product is CASSSRDRGRGTGELFF.

The V gene is TRBV18, the J gene TRBJ1-5, with D maybe TRBD1 (5 bases). The CDR3 is made up of 15 amino acids. Germline assignment: CDR1 KGHSH and CDR2 LQKENI. V gave up 3 bases and J gave up 6 bases, with 15 bases separating them. The CDR3 loop reads CASSPGTGLGQPQHF. The CDR3, as DNA: TGTGCCAGCTCACCTGGGACCGGTTTAGGTCAGCCCCAGCATTTT. Supplemented by reference TRBV18 and TRBJ1-5, the full variable domain reads NAGVMQNPRHLVRRRGQEARLRCSPMKGHSHVYWYRQLPEEGLKFMVYLQKENIIDESGMPKERFSAEFPKEGPSILRIQQVVRGDSAAYFCASSPGTGLGQPQHFGDGTRLSIL.

This clone has more than one count but fewer than ten. The chain carries TRBV28 and TRBJ2-3; D ambiguous. This CDR3 region has 15 residues. Per the germline V gene, CDR1 is MDHEN and CDR2 is SYDVKM. The V and J ends lost 5 bases and 2 bases respectively, with 14 bases between them. In nucleotides, the CDR3 is TGTGCCAGCAGTGCCCCCAACGGTCACACAGATACGCAGTATTTT. Protein product: CASSAPNGHTDTQYF.

The chain joins TRBV30 to TRBJ1-2; D gene unclear. CDR1 and CDR2 from the germline V gene are GTSNPN and SVGIG (reference sequence). Trimming took off 3 bases at V and 8 bases at J, with 19 bases between the two ends. This CDR3 is 14 amino acids long. Here the CDR3 reads CAWSPILTGLGYTF. The DNA of the CDR3 is TGTGCCTGGAGCCCAATTCTGACCGGATTAGGCTACACCTTC.

CDR3 sequence reads: CASSLTGLRGGEYF. The CDR3 DNA reads as TGTGCCAGCAGTTTAACTGGGCTCCGGGGTGGTGAGTACTTC. This chain links TRBV6-1 with TRBJ2-7, with a possible D match to TRBD2 (5 bases). The ends were cut back, 5 bases at V and 11 bases at J, with 22 bases in the middle. Looked up from germline, CDR1 is MNHNS and CDR2 is SASEGT. This CDR3 is built from 14 residues.

The chain is built from TRBV23-1 and TRBJ1-3; D remains unclear. TRBV23-1 is labeled an ORF, and its function is uncertain. V was cut by 3 bases and J by 9 bases, with 27 bases left in between. The CDR3 extends over 18 amino acids. The CDR3 nucleotides read TGCGCCAGCAGTCACGGGAAGTCGGGCAGCGGTCGGCACGGCACCATATATTTT. It codes for CASSHGKSGSGRHGTIYF.

This chain uses TRBV15 with TRBJ2-3, with D possibly called TRBD1 or TRBD2 (7 bases each). V gave up 3 bases and J gave up 4 bases, with 17 bases separating them. The CDR3 length is 16 residues. Germline V gives CDR1 LNHNV, CDR2 YYDKDF (reference sequence). CDR3 amino acids: CATSRARGRGADTQYF. In DNA, the CDR3 is TGTGCCACCAGCAGGGCCAGGGGGAGGGGCGCAGATACGCAGTATTTT. Complete variable domain (other parts from reference TRBV15 and TRBJ2-3): DAMVIQNPRYQVTQFGKPVTLSCSQTLNHNVMYWYQQKSSQAPKLLFHYYDKDFNNEADTPDNFQSRRPNTSFCFLDIRSPGLGDTAMYLCATSRARGRGADTQYFGPGTRLTVL.

This chain joins TRBV6-5 and TRBJ2-7, with D tentatively TRBD1 or TRBD2 (5 bases each). The germline CDR1 and CDR2 sequences are MNHEY and SVGAGI. The CDR3 is 14 residues long. The V gene lost 2 bases and the J gene lost 6 bases, with 14 bases spanning the gap. The CDR3: CASSYEGRVGEQYF. CDR3 bases: TGTGCCAGCAGTTACGAGGGACGGGTTGGCGAGCAGTACTTC.

V usage is TRBV5-1 and J usage is TRBJ2-7, with TRBD1 as a possible D gene (7 bases). The CDR3 contains 14 residues. With 7 bases removed from V and 3 bases from J, the gap between germline ends came to 17 bases. Germline CDR1 reads SGHRS; CDR2 reads YFSETQ. CDR3 amino acids: CASYQGGLFYEQYF. In nucleotides, the CDR3 is TGCGCCAGCTACCAGGGGGGCCTTTTCTACGAGCAGTACTTC.

The rearrangement joins TRBV7-9 to TRBJ2-5; D gene uncertain. Germline loops: CDR1 SEHNR, CDR2 FQNEAQ (reference sequence). V dropped 4 bases and J dropped 1 base, with 10 bases sitting between them. The CDR3 is made up of 14 amino acids. CDR3 amino acids: CASSSVQPQETQYF. The CDR3 DNA reads TGTGCCAGCAGCTCTGTGCAGCCCCAAGAGACCCAGTACTTC.

This clone was detected a few times. The gene calls are TRBV27 and TRBJ2-5, with 7 bases that match TRBD2. V gave up 10 bases and J gave up 4 bases; unmatched junction bases: 12. The CDR3 has 14 residues. Germline CDR1 is MNHEY and CDR2 is SMNVEV (reference sequence). Written as DNA, the CDR3 is TGTGCCACCTCAAGTCTAGGGGAGGGAGAGACCCAGTACTTC. Translating it yields CATSSLGEGETQYF.

Here the CDR3 reads CASSQDRRAGASDQPQHF. In DNA, the CDR3 is TGCGCCAGCAGCCAAGACAGGCGGGCAGGCGCCTCGGATCAGCCCCAGCATTTT. The J gene is TRBJ1-5, the V gene TRBV4-1; D not resolved. CDR3 length equals 18 residues. Trimming pared 0 bases from V and 5 bases from J, leaving 20 bases between. Germline CDR1 MGHRA, CDR2 YSYEKL.

The chain combines TRBV7-9 with TRBJ1-2; 8 positions agree with TRBD1. Germline V gene data show CDR1 as SEHNR and CDR2 as FQNEAQ (reference sequence). The CDR3 is 14 residues long. Germline trimming cut 5 bases from V and 4 bases from J; bases unmatched to any gene: 6. Here the CDR3 DNA reads TGTGCCAGCAGCCCCCAGGGGGCGGGCTATGGCTACACCTTC. It codes for CASSPQGAGYGYTF.